This T cell receptor beta chain was sequenced during a study of cytomegalovirus exposure and HLA in healthy donors. With respect to this clone: The antigen is unknown.

The primer mix had 60 Vbeta and 13 Jbeta primers. Repertoires were generated with immunoSEQ multiplex PCR, while TCRdb's copy carries only in-frame clones and drops some. The sample has over 65,000 clones, roughly 80% seen once. Germline CDR1 reads SGHTA; CDR2 reads FQGNSA. The trim removed 0 bases at V and 5 bases at J, leaving 4 bases unmatched. This CDR3 has 15 residues. Regarding the study as a whole: Cytomegalovirus-associated TCR beta chains were listed, numbering some 170.

This chain joins TRBV7-2 and TRBJ1-5, with 7 bases matching TRBD1. The TCR sequence derives from a woman under 40 in good health and CMV-seropositive. What was sequenced was PBMCs. CDR3 protein: CASSLATGSHQPQHF. For the CDR3, the DNA is TGTGCCAGCAGCTTAGCGACAGGGTCGCATCAGCCCCAGCATTTT.